One and the same sample provided the 10 T cell receptor beta chains below, sequenced in a study of cytomegalovirus exposure and HLA in healthy donors (dated by TCRdb to 2015 to 2018). The method behind the library was the immunoSEQ multiplex PCR assay. For the multiplex PCR, a mixture combining 60 forward primers for TCR Vbeta segments and 13 reverse primers for TCR Jbeta segments was used. What TCRdb holds here is the immuneACCESS table cut down to in-frame rearrangements. Part of the clones is not present; checked against another copy, under half of the missing clones reflect an unresolved V gene, and the others are unexplained. This sample comprises some 150,000 clones, more than 75% of them detected only once. Almost 4% of the sample is held by the ten biggest clonotypes. The material sequenced was PBMCs. The receptors were gathered from a man between 18 and 35 years old in good health and CMV-seronegative.

In its sample, this clone was seen a few times. The V call is TRBV6-4, the J call TRBJ2-2, with 8 bases matching TRBD2. Trimming at V came to 0 bases and at J to 5 bases, leaving 5 bases not matched to a gene. The CDR3 runs to 16 residues. Germline CDR1 and CDR2: MRHNA and SNTAGT. CDR3 coding DNA: TGTGCCAGCAGTGACTCCGCGGGAGGCCCAACCGGGGAGCTGTTTTTT. This sequence encodes CASSDSAGGPTGELFF.

This clone appeared a single time. The chain couples TRBV19 to TRBJ1-2; tentative D call: TRBD1 (5 bases). V gave up 0 bases and J gave up 4 bases, with 9 bases separating them. CDR1 is LNHDA and CDR2 is SQIVND in the germline V gene (reference sequence). There are 14 residues in the CDR3. The CDR3 loop is CASSIDQTAYGYTF. CDR3 DNA: TGTGCCAGTAGTATAGATCAGACAGCCTATGGCTACACCTTC.

Note on this clone: Other DNA sequences in this sample translate to the same CDR3. V and J are TRBV30 and TRBJ1-5, with a tentative D call TRBD1 (6 bases). Between the trimmed V and J ends, which lost 0 bases and 7 bases, there was a span of 10 bases. The CDR3 is made up of 13 amino acids. Germline-derived CDR1 and CDR2 are GTSNPN and SVGIG (reference sequence). DNA of the CDR3: TGTGCCTGGAGTGTACAGGGCGCCCAGCCCCAGCATTTT. It specifies CAWSVQGAQPQHF.

The chain recombines TRBV6-5 with TRBJ2-5, with D possibly being TRBD2 (6 bases). The DNA matches TRBJ2-7 better at its end, which makes the J call doubtful. Germline values: CDR1 MNHEY, CDR2 SVGAGI. The CDR3 extends over 15 amino acids. CDR3 sequence: CASSYSAGSSYEQYF. The CDR3 coding sequence is TGTGCCAGCAGTTACTCAGCGGGCAGCTCCTACGAGCAGTACTTC.

In this sample, this clone turned up a few times. The chain carries TRBV6-1 and TRBJ2-3; 12 bases map to TRBD2. The CDR3 extends over 15 amino acids. V was pared by 2 bases and J by 5 bases, with 2 bases of the junction left unmatched. Germline loops: CDR1 MNHNS, CDR2 SASEGT. CDR3 sequence reads: CASSELAGGVDTQYF. The CDR3 region has the DNA TGTGCCAGCAGTGAACTAGCGGGGGGGGTAGATACGCAGTATTTT.

The chain has TRBV25-1 and TRBJ2-5; 9 bases map to TRBD1. Germline V CDR1 and CDR2: MGHDK, SYGVNS. V was pared by 6 bases and J by 2 bases, with 4 bases of the junction left unmatched. The CDR3 is 14 residues long. The CDR3 coding sequence is TGTGCCAGCAGATCACAGGGGGCACAAGAGACCCAGTACTTC. Translation: CASRSQGAQETQYF.

This clone was seen only once. This chain connects TRBV29-1 to TRBJ1-1; no reliable D call. Trimming shortened V by 3 bases and J by 6 bases, and 14 bases separated the two germline ends. CDR1 is SQVTM, CDR2 ANQGSEA, per germline. This CDR3 has 13 residues. Here the CDR3 reads CSVDRAEASEAFF. In DNA, the CDR3 is TGCAGCGTTGATCGTGCAGAGGCCTCTGAAGCTTTCTTT.

The CDR3 spells CASSASHQNGIQYF. Written as DNA, the CDR3 is TGTGCCAGCAGCGCAAGCCACCAAAACGGCATTCAGTACTTC. The rearrangement links TRBV6-1 to TRBJ2-4; D gene ambiguous. This CDR3 has 14 amino acids. Germline CDR1 MNHNS, CDR2 SASEGT. V dropped 6 bases and J dropped 9 bases, with 18 bases sitting between them.

The chain uses TRBV2 and TRBJ1-4, with 8 bases identical to TRBD1. This CDR3 has 16 amino acids. Germline trimming cut 8 bases from V and 7 bases from J; bases unmatched to any gene: 15. Germline V gene sequence: CDR1 SNHLY, CDR2 FYNNEI. The CDR3 here is CASRIFGQGTGEKLFF. The CDR3 DNA reads TGTGCCAGCCGGATCTTTGGACAGGGAACAGGTGAAAAACTGTTTTTT.

Details on this clone: The junction differs from germline at one of its ends, possibly a read error. Other DNA sequences in this specimen translate into the identical CDR3. The chain is built from TRBV6-1 and TRBJ1-6, with D uncertain. The CDR3 spans 15 residues. Germline V gene lookup returns CDR1 MNHNS and CDR2 SASEGT. The CDR3, as DNA: TGTGCCAGCAGTGACAGGCCAGACTATAATTCGCCCCTCCACTTT. Translation: CASSDRPDYNSPLHF.